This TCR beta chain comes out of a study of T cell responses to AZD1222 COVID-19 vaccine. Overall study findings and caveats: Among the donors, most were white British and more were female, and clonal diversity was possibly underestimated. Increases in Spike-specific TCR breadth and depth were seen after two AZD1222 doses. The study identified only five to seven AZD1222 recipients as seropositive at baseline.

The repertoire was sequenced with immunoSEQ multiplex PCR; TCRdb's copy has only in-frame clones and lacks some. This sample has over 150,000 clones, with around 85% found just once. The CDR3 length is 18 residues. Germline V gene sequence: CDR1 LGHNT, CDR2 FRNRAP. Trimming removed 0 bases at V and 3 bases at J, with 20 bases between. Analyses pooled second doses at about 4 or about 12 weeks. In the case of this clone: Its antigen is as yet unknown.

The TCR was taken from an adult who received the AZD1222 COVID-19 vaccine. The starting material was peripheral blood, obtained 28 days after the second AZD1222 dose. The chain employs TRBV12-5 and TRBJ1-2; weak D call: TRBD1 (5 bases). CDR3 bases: TGTGCTAGTGGTTTGGTAAGAATCGGTGGGGCCGAGGACTATGGCTACACCTTC. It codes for CASGLVRIGGAEDYGYTF.